The TCR beta chain under discussion was sequenced for a study of blood T cell repertoires in COVID-19 (dated by TCRdb to about 2020). As for the study more broadly: Collaborator samples came from the United States, Italy and Spain and covered acute and convalescent phases of COVID-19. The repertoires were released in a freely available public database intended as a resource for research on the immune response to SARS-CoV-2. The samples were drawn from the first 160 participants of the ongoing ImmuneRACE study and from more than 1,000 subjects provided by 6 global collaborators. Nearly every sample came with metadata listing a de-identified subject ID, COVID-19 status, age in years and sex. Where available, HLA class I and class II types were obtained from metadata supplied by the sample provider rather than from assay-based typing. Deeply sampled blood TCRbeta repertoires from subjects exposed to, actively infected with, or recovered from COVID-19 were included in the dataset. The prospective study material was composed of cDNA or gDNA derived from T cells, B-cell-depleted T cells, or PBMCs. Study-wide findings and limitations: The quantity of clinical and demographic metadata differed by source and by participant and was supplied without curation.

In Seattle, one collaborating source enrolled patients while the infection was active and tracked those patients longitudinally over the course of disease. Collaborating institutions collected whole blood in K2EDTA tubes following their own protocols. For TCRbeta analysis, collaborators shipped samples as frozen whole blood, isolated PBMCs, or DNA extracted from either of those sample types. On this clone itself: Its antigen target is currently unknown. No base-level quality is on record; no much larger clone is a single base apart.

TCRbeta CDR3 regions were amplified from genomic DNA using the immunoSEQ Assay, a bias-controlled multiplex PCR. The authors processed their data as follows. The number of nucleated cells in each sample was estimated from the amplification of reference gene primers within the assay. Sequence reads were collapsed and filtered to measure the absolute abundance of every unique TCRbeta CDR3 rearrangement. For each sample, productive Simpson clonality was calculated as the square root of Simpson's diversity index across productive rearrangements. This is the immuneACCESS table as TCRdb keeps it, with only in-frame sequences that have V and J called. A part of the clones is gone; compared with another copy, unresolved V genes explain less than half, and the rest is unexplained. From that table come the V and J calls and clone size; the DNA was used to work out D and trimming. The table for this sample lists some 290,000 clones; 85% to 90% of them were counted only once. Together, the top ten hold less than 3.5% of the sample.

Trimming takes 5 bases off V and 4 bases off J; junction bases not matched to a gene: 5. CDR1 and CDR2 are read off the germline V gene as SGHAT and FQNNGV. Its CDR3 holds 14 amino acids, cysteine through phenylalanine. Only the CDR3 DNA stays, 42 bases, in frame from base 1. The sequenced sample was peripheral blood. Here the chain combines TRBV11-2 and TRBJ2-4, with 7 bases in between that match TRBD1. This clonotype was sampled from a woman in her 30s with COVID-19, enrolled during active disease. The encoded CDR3 is CASSPTGSKNIQYF. The nucleotides read TGTGCCAGCAGCCCGACAGGGTCGAAAAACATTCAGTACTTC.